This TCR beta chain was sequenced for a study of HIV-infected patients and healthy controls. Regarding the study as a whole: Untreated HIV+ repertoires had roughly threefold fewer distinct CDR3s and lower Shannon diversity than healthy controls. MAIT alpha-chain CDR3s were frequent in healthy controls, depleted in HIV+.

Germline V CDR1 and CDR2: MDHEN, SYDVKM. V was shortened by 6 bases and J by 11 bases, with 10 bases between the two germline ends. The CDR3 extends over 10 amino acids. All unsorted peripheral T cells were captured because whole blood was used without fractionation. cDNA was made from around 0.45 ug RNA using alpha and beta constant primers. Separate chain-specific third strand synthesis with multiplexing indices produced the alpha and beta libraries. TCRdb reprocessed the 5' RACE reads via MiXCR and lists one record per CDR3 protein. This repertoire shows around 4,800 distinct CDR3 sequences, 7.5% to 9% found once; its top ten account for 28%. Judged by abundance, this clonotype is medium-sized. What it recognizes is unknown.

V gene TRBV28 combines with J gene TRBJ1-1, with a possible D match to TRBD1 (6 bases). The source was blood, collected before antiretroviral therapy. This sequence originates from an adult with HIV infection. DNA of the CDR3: TGTGCCAGCAGCCAGGGGTTGGCTTTCTTT. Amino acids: CASSQGLAFF.